The 21 T cell receptor beta chains listed next were all sequenced from one sample in a study of low-dose radiotherapy and immunotherapy resistance in tumors. Time point in this sample: after trial treatment. Sample treatment: LDRT plus nivolumab, ipilimumab, low-dose cyclophosphamide and aspirin (RACIN trial). Using a constant-region primer together with a V-primer adapter, TCRs were subjected to 15 to 25 PCR cycles of amplification. TCRdb recomputed calls from the reads with MiXCR, one row per CDR3 protein. There are under 60,000 distinct CDR3 sequences in the sample; approximately 35% occur only once, and approximately 8% lies in the top ten. Material: PBMCs, obtained after low-dose radiotherapy plus immunotherapy. The receptors originated from a male donor with rectosigmoid adenocarcinoma.

This clonotype was counted once. A read error likely explains this, since a far larger clone differs by one base. The chain recombines TRBV11-2 with TRBJ2-7; the match to TRBD2 covers 10 bases. V shed 5 bases and J 7 bases; nucleotides not matched to a gene: 11. This CDR3 is 15 amino acids long. Germline lookup yields CDR1 SGHAT and CDR2 FQNNGV. In nucleotides, the CDR3 is TGTGCCAGCAGCCAGCGGGGGGGCTACGACAATGAGCAGTACTTC. Its protein is CASSQRGGYDNEQYF.

There are many counts of this clonotype. This chain uses TRBV7-2 with TRBJ2-1; possibly TRBD2 for D (5 bases). The germline V gene has CDR1 SGHTA and CDR2 FQGNSA. The CDR3 loop spans 18 amino acids. The V and J ends lost 1 base and 8 bases respectively, with 24 bases between them. The CDR3 coding sequence is TGTGCCAGCAGCTTAGTGGGGTCCTCACTAGGGTTCTTCGATGAGCAGTTCTTC. This codes for CASSLVGSSLGFFDEQFF.

Worth noting for this clonotype: A far larger clone is one nucleotide away, so this likely arose from a read error. The CDR3 region has the DNA TGTGCTAGTGGTCGCAGACAGGGAAGAACCCATGAGCAGTACTTC. Its protein is CASGRRQGRTHEQYF. V gene TRBV12-5 combines with J gene TRBJ2-7; 7 bases align to TRBD1. J gave up 7 bases and V 5 bases, and 14 bases lay outside the gene matches. Germline V lookup: CDR1 LGHNT, CDR2 FRNRAP. This CDR3 comprises 15 residues.

The chain uses TRBV5-4 and TRBJ2-7; 11 bases agree with TRBD2. The trim removed 1 base at V and 1 base at J, leaving 1 base unmatched. This CDR3 contains 15 residues. The germline V gene encodes CDR1 SGHNT and CDR2 YYREEE (reference sequence). The CDR3 sequence is CASSLIAGGSYEQYF. CDR3 DNA: TGTGCCAGCAGCTTGATAGCGGGAGGGTCCTACGAGCAGTACTTC.

The V call is TRBV20-1, the J call TRBJ2-3; 13 nucleotides align to TRBD2. This CDR3 contains 15 residues. Germline lookup yields CDR1 DFQATT and CDR2 SNEGSKA (reference sequence). J was trimmed by 4 bases and V by 3 bases; bases with no gene match: 4. As DNA, the CDR3 is TGCAGTGCTAGGGTTGGGACTAGCGGGGCAGATACGCAGTATTTT. It codes for CSARVGTSGADTQYF.

The chain employs TRBV11-1 and TRBJ2-1; 7 bases map to TRBD2. CDR1 SGHAT and CDR2 FQDESV come from the germline V gene (reference sequence). The ends lost 4 bases at V and 8 bases at J; junction bases unmatched: 11. CDR3 length equals 15 residues. CDR3 nucleotides: TGTGCCAGCAGCTCCGGGCTCGCGGGAGTTGATGAGCAGTTCTTC. Its protein product is CASSSGLAGVDEQFF.

This clonotype was picked up many times. The chain joins TRBV3-1 to TRBJ1-6, with 8 bases matching TRBD1. CDR3 size: 18 residues. J lost 4 bases, V lost 4 bases, and 12 bases had no gene match. Germline lookup yields CDR1 LGHDT and CDR2 YNNKEL (reference sequence). CDR3: CASSPSFGTGLYNSPLHF. CDR3 DNA: TGTGCCAGCAGCCCAAGCTTCGGGACAGGTCTATATAATTCACCCCTCCACTTT.

On this clonotype itself: A far larger clone is one base from this, pointing to a likely read error. The gene calls are TRBV7-8 and TRBJ1-4; 9 bases match TRBD1. Germline V lookup: CDR1 SGHVS, CDR2 FQNEAQ. The CDR3 runs 17 residues. CDR3 nucleotide sequence: TGTACCAGCAGCTCCACAGGGGGCAATGCCATTAATGAAAAACTGTTTTTT. It codes for CTSSSTGGNAINEKLFF.

J is TRBJ1-3 and V is TRBV5-1; TRBD1 matches at 7 bases. The CDR3 spans 17 residues. The J segment lost 0 bases and the V segment lost 0 bases, leaving 6 bases of the junction unmatched. The germline V gene has CDR1 SGHRS and CDR2 YFSETQ. The CDR3 DNA reads as TGCGCCAGCAGCTTGGAGAAGACAGGGTCCTCTGGAAACACCATATATTTT. Amino acids: CASSLEKTGSSGNTIYF.

This clonotype has more than one count but fewer than ten. At one boundary the junction diverges from the germline segment, which might be a read error. The rearrangement joins TRBV5-3 to TRBJ2-3; TRBD1 is a possible D gene (6 bases). TRBV5-3 is designated an ORF whose function remains uncertain. This CDR3 spans 16 amino acids. CDR3 protein: CASSLVSSGVADTQYF. DNA for the CDR3: TGTGCCAGCAGCTTGGTATCTTCAGGGGTCGCAGATACGCAGTATTTT.

This clonotype was counted many times. The chain combines TRBV11-2 with TRBJ2-7; possibly TRBD2 for D (5 bases). V lost 5 bases and J 5 bases, leaving 16 bases between the germline ends. There are 14 residues in the CDR3. The germline V gene has CDR1 SGHAT and CDR2 FQNNGV. CDR3 sequence reads: CASSHQNSRDEQYF. CDR3 coding DNA: TGTGCCAGCAGCCACCAAAACTCGCGGGACGAGCAGTACTTC.

This clonotype appeared many times. The chain carries TRBV27 and TRBJ2-7, with TRBD2 matching 7 bases. Germline V gene sequence: CDR1 MNHEY, CDR2 SMNVEV (reference sequence). With 0 bases clipped from V and 5 bases from J, the junction kept 7 bases outside the gene matches. The CDR3 contains 15 residues. The CDR3 loop reads CASSLSWRERNEQYF. The CDR3 bases are TGTGCCAGCAGTTTATCGTGGCGGGAGCGCAACGAGCAGTACTTC.

The chain employs TRBV29-1 and TRBJ2-7; D is undetermined. CDR1 and CDR2 from the germline V gene are SQVTM and ANQGSEA. The V end was cut by 4 bases, the J end by 6 bases, with 10 bases between. There are 11 residues in the CDR3. The CDR3 DNA follows: TGCAGCGTTGTACTATATGGCGAGCAGTACTTC. Its translation: CSVVLYGEQYF.

Ten or more counts support this clonotype. V gene TRBV19 combines with J gene TRBJ1-5; 7 bases align to TRBD1. Germline CDR1 LNHDA, CDR2 SQIVND (reference sequence). There are 14 residues in the CDR3. J gave up 5 bases and V 6 bases, and 7 bases lay outside the gene matches. This CDR3 reads CASRATGLDQPQHF. DNA for the CDR3: TGTGCCAGTAGGGCGACAGGGCTGGATCAGCCCCAGCATTTT. The full variable domain, its missing parts supplied by reference TRBV19 and TRBJ1-5, is DGGITQSPKYLFRKEGQNVTLSCEQNLNHDAMYWYRQDPGQGLRLIYYSQIVNDFQKGDIAEGYSVSREKKESFPLTVTSAQKNPTAFYLCASRATGLDQPQHFGDGTRLSIL.

In this sample, this clonotype turned up many times. CDR3 nucleotide sequence: TGTGCCATCAGTGAGTCCTTGACAGGCAGAATGAACACTGAAGCTTTCTTT. It specifies CAISESLTGRMNTEAFF. The chain joins TRBV10-3 to TRBJ1-1, with D possibly TRBD1 on 6 matching bases. The germline V and J ends were trimmed by 0 bases and 0 bases, with 14 bases remaining between them. Per germline, CDR1 ENHRY and CDR2 SYGVKD. This CDR3 region has 17 residues.

There are many counts of this clonotype. The chain links TRBV4-3 to TRBJ2-7, with D perhaps matching TRBD2 (6 bases). The V end was cut by 1 base, the J end by 6 bases, with 10 bases between. The CDR3 consists of 13 residues. Germline V gene sequence: CDR1 LGHNA, CDR2 YSLEER. The CDR3 DNA is TGCGCCAGCAGCCAAGTTCCCGGGGGCGAGCAGTACTTC. Its translation: CASSQVPGGEQYF.

This chain links TRBV27 with TRBJ1-2; 8 bases map to TRBD1. Germline assignment: CDR1 MNHEY and CDR2 SMNVEV (reference sequence). The CDR3 loop spans 16 amino acids. With V trimmed by 5 bases and J by 3 bases, 11 bases remained unmatched. CDR3 coding DNA: TGTGCCAGCAGTCCTAACCCTGGGACAGGAGACTATGGCTACACCTTC. Its translation is CASSPNPGTGDYGYTF.

This clonotype was seen ten or more times. The rearrangement uses TRBV7-9 and TRBJ2-1; TRBD2 is a possible D gene (5 bases). V shed 2 bases and J shed 10 bases, with 12 bases lying between them. The length of the CDR3 is 13 residues. The germline gives CDR1 SEHNR, CDR2 FQNEAQ (reference sequence). CDR3 sequence reads: CASSLSIGVEQFF. CDR3 DNA: TGTGCCAGCAGCTTAAGTATCGGGGTCGAGCAGTTCTTC.

The rearrangement joins TRBV18 to TRBJ1-5; 7 bases map to TRBD1. CDR1 is KGHSH and CDR2 is LQKENI in the germline V gene. After removal of 6 bases from V and 3 bases from J, the junction contained 5 bases not matched to a gene. CDR3 length: 14 amino acids. Here the CDR3 DNA reads TGTGCCAGCTCCCTCGGACAGGTCAATCAGCCCCAGCATTTT. Its translation: CASSLGQVNQPQHF.

This clonotype was seen ten or more times. The chain uses TRBV3-1 and TRBJ2-2, with D maybe TRBD2 (6 bases). The germline V and J ends were trimmed by 1 base and 12 bases, with 18 bases remaining between them. Germline CDR1 is LGHDT and CDR2 is YNNKEL (reference sequence). This CDR3 region has 15 residues. For the CDR3, the DNA is TGTGCCAGCAGCCAAGGTGGCGGGACCCCGACCCAGCTGTTTTTT. This encodes CASSQGGGTPTQLFF.

This clonotype was observed at least ten times. The rearrangement links TRBV28 to TRBJ2-7; 11 nucleotides agree with TRBD1. Germline-derived CDR1 and CDR2 are MDHEN and SYDVKM. This CDR3 is built from 16 residues. V dropped 7 bases and J dropped 3; count of bases not matched to a gene: 11. CDR3 DNA sequence: TGTGCCAGCAACCTAGCTACCGGGACAGGGGGCTACGAGCAGTACTTC. This gives the protein CASNLATGTGGYEQYF.